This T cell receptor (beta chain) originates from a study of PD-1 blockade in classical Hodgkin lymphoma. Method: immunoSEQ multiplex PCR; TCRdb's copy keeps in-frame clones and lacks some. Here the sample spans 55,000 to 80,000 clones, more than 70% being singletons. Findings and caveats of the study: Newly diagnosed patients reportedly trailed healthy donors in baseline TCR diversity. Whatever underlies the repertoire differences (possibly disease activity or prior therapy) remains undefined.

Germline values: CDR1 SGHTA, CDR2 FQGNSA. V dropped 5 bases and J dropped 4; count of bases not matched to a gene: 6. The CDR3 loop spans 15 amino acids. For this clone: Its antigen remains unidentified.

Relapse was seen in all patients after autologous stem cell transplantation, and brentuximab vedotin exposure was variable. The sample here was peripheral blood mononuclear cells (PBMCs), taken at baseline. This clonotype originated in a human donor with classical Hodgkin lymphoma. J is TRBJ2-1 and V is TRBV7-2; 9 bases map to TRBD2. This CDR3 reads CASSVMTSGYNEQFF. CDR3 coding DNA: TGTGCCAGCAGCGTTATGACTAGCGGTTACAATGAGCAGTTCTTC.